This TCR beta chain was captured by sequencing in a study of blood T cell repertoires in COVID-19. Study at large: Specimens from acute and convalescent COVID-19 originated in the United States, Italy and Spain. T cells, B-cell-depleted T cells, or PBMCs provided the cDNA or gDNA that served as material.

Germline CDR1 MNHNY, CDR2 SVGAGI (reference sequence). Between the trimmed V and J ends, which lost 6 bases and 5 bases, there was a span of 16 bases. The CDR3 runs 15 residues. In the original workflow: Estimates of nucleated cell counts were drawn from the amplification of reference gene primers. Produced via immunoSEQ multiplex PCR; TCRdb's table is partial and in-frame only. V, J and clone size are those of that table, while D and trimming were read from the DNA. The sample comprises more than 150,000 clones, roughly 83% of which are singletons, and approximately 14% rests with the top ten. The TCR was taken from a man aged 18-30 years with active or convalescent COVID-19. The gene calls are TRBV6-6 and TRBJ1-4; no reliable D call. Sequencing was carried out using peripheral blood. The CDR3 here is CASRPVGQPNEKLFF. CDR3 in DNA: TGTGCCAGCAGGCCGGTGGGCCAGCCAAATGAAAAACTGTTTTTT.